The 7 T cell receptor beta chains in this list originate from one sample, sequenced in a study of shared clonotypes between healthy human individuals. Clones were read by immunoSEQ multiplex PCR, and TCRdb kept only the in-frame ones, dropping some. The sample shows hundreds of thousands of clones, about 96% of them seen only once. Naive CD8 cells, CD45RO-negative and positively selected for CCR7, excluded terminally differentiated effector memory CD45RA+ cells. Sequencing was carried out using naive CD8+ T cells sorted from blood. The receptors were gathered from a woman under 40 in good health.

The chain carries TRBV6-6 and TRBJ1-2, with 8 bases aligning to TRBD1. Per the germline V gene, CDR1 is MNHNY and CDR2 is SVGAGI (reference sequence). With 5 bases clipped from V and 5 bases from J, the junction kept 10 bases outside the gene matches. This CDR3 is 15 amino acids long. CDR3 sequence (DNA): TGTGCCAGCAGTCACCCCGGGCAGGGGGCTTATGGCTACACCTTC. Protein sequence: CASSHPGQGAYGYTF.

DNA of the CDR3: TGTGCCAGCAGAGCCTGGGACGAGCAGTACTTC. As protein: CASRAWDEQYF. The gene calls are TRBV27 and TRBJ2-7; D is unresolved. The CDR3 is 11 amino acids. V was pared by 6 bases and J by 5 bases, with 8 bases between. Germline CDR1 and CDR2: MNHEY and SMNVEV (reference sequence).

This sequence joins TRBV10-1 and TRBJ2-5; D is unresolved. The end of the DNA aligns better with TRBJ2-7, so the J call may be wrong. This CDR3 has 11 residues. Germline values: CDR1 WNHNN, CDR2 SYGVQD (reference sequence). Here the CDR3 DNA reads TGCGCCAGCAGTGAGGGATACGAGCAGTACTTC. The encoded protein is CASSEGYEQYF.

This chain links TRBV4-1 with TRBJ2-1, with 7 bases fitting TRBD2. The CDR3 is 14 amino acids. The germline gives CDR1 MGHRA, CDR2 YSYEKL. V lost 2 bases and J lost 5; bases outside the gene matches: 3. This CDR3 reads CASSQSGTNNEQFF. The CDR3 DNA reads TGCGCCAGCAGCCAATCCGGGACTAACAATGAGCAGTTCTTC.

As regards this clone: The sample carries other DNA sequences with the same CDR3. This chain links TRBV5-4 with TRBJ2-7; D remains ambiguous. Per germline, CDR1 SGHNT and CDR2 YYREEE (reference sequence). The CDR3 has 13 amino acids. The germline V and J ends were trimmed by 0 bases and 3 bases, with 7 bases remaining between them. Written as DNA, the CDR3 is TGTGCCAGCAGCTTGGTTGGGGACTACGAGCAGTACTTC. Amino acid sequence: CASSLVGDYEQYF.

This clone was seen a few times. The sample holds other DNA sequences that translate to the same CDR3. The chain has TRBV6-6 and TRBJ1-5; 7 bases match TRBD1. With 6 bases clipped from V and 1 base from J, the junction kept 3 bases outside the gene matches. The CDR3 consists of 14 residues. Germline values: CDR1 MNHNY, CDR2 SVGAGI (reference sequence). CDR3 residues: CASSPGGSNQPQHF. In nucleotides, the CDR3 is TGTGCCAGCAGCCCAGGGGGAAGCAATCAGCCCCAGCATTTT.

This clone was detected once. This chain connects TRBV4-1 to TRBJ2-7; 8 bases are a match to TRBD2. The CDR3 length is 15 residues. Germline-derived CDR1 and CDR2 are MGHRA and YSYEKL. The V gene end was trimmed by 4 bases and the J gene end by 6 bases; junction bases not matched to a gene: 11. This chain's CDR3 is CASSPRTGGAFEQYF. CDR3 in DNA: TGCGCCAGCAGCCCCCGTACGGGAGGGGCTTTCGAGCAGTACTTC.